Shown below are 32 T cell receptor beta chains from a single sample sequenced in a study of cytotoxic CD8 clonotypes in ibrutinib-treated CLL (dated by TCRdb to about 2021). This sample's time point label indicates: roughly 12 months on ibrutinib. The library was generated by the immunoSEQ multiplex PCR assay. As stored in TCRdb, this immuneACCESS dataset retains in-frame rearrangements with V and J assigned. A fraction of the clones does not appear; measured against another copy, unresolved V genes explain less than half of the discrepancy, and the remainder lacks a known reason. The sample table holds more than 50,000 clones, of which 45% to 65% were seen once. About 14% of the sample goes to the ten largest clones. Sequenced here: PBMCs, sampled after 12 months of ibrutinib treatment. These receptors all come from a human donor with chronic lymphocytic leukemia.

There are a few counts of this clone. The CDR3 DNA reads TGTGCCAGCAGCGGGTTAGCGGGAAGCACCTACAATGAGCAGTTCTTC. This sequence encodes CASSGLAGSTYNEQFF. The gene calls are TRBV9 and TRBJ2-1; TRBD2 aligns across 8 bases. The CDR3 is 16 residues long. Germline values: CDR1 SGDLS, CDR2 YYNGEE. V shed 3 bases, J shed 2 bases, and the junction held 7 bases outside the gene matches.

This clone was counted many times. The genes are TRBV19 and TRBJ1-5, with unresolved D. The CDR3 has 15 residues. V dropped 8 bases and J dropped 6 bases, with 20 bases sitting between them. Germline V gene lookup returns CDR1 LNHDA and CDR2 SQIVND (reference sequence). In DNA form, the CDR3 reads TGTGCCAGTCAACACTCGGGGTCGTTCATTCAGCCCCAGCATTTT. Amino acid sequence: CASQHSGSFIQPQHF.

The chain couples TRBV6-5 to TRBJ1-5; 8 positions agree with TRBD1. This CDR3 has 14 residues. Trimming took 6 bases from V and 3 from J; bases not matched to a gene: 4. CDR1 is MNHEY and CDR2 is SVGAGI in the germline V gene. CDR3 protein: CASRRTGNNQPQHF. The CDR3 region has the DNA TGTGCCAGCAGGCGGACAGGGAACAATCAGCCCCAGCATTTT.

There are a few counts of this clone. The chain links TRBV7-2 to TRBJ2-1; 9 nucleotides match TRBD1. V lost 0 bases, J lost 16 bases, and 4 bases stayed unmatched. Germline V lookup: CDR1 SGHTA, CDR2 FQGNSA. The CDR3 length is 12 residues. The CDR3 is CASSLAGTGSFF. CDR3 bases: TGTGCCAGCAGCTTAGCGGGGACAGGGAGTTTCTTC.

This clone has just one count. This likely came from a read error, as a far larger clone is one base away. The gene calls are TRBV7-9 and TRBJ2-1, with 8 bases fitting TRBD2. CDR3 length: 15 amino acids. Germline CDR1 is SEHNR and CDR2 is FQNEAQ (reference sequence). The V and J ends lost 8 bases and 5 bases, in that order; junction bases with no gene match: 11. The CDR3: CASADSLAVHNEQFF. The DNA of the CDR3 is TGTGCCAGCGCTGACTCACTAGCGGTCCACAATGAGCAGTTCTTC.

The chain recombines TRBV19 with TRBJ2-7, with D possibly TRBD2 on 6 matching bases. Germline V gives CDR1 LNHDA, CDR2 SQIVND (reference sequence). CDR3 length: 15 residues. Trimming took off 9 bases at V and 3 bases at J, with 21 bases between the two ends. CDR3 nucleotides: TGTGCCAGCCGAACCGGGGGTTCAGGCCACTACGAGCAGTACTTC. This translates into CASRTGGSGHYEQYF.

The chain has TRBV5-1 and TRBJ1-1; no firm D call. V lost 4 bases and J lost 3, with 13 bases in between. Germline V gives CDR1 SGHRS, CDR2 YFSETQ. CDR3 size: 14 residues. The CDR3 spells CASSPDGMDTEAFF. Written as DNA, the CDR3 is TGCGCCAGCAGCCCGGACGGGATGGACACTGAAGCTTTCTTT.

The gene calls are TRBV11-2 and TRBJ2-5; D uncertain. Trimming stripped 4 bases from V and 0 bases from J, with 12 bases between. The germline V gene encodes CDR1 SGHAT and CDR2 FQNNGV. The CDR3 is 15 residues long. CDR3 region: CASSSPLRNQETQYF. In nucleotides, the CDR3 is TGTGCCAGCAGCTCCCCTTTGCGGAACCAAGAGACCCAGTACTTC.

The genes are TRBV5-6 and TRBJ1-2; D might be TRBD1 (6 bases). Per the germline V gene, CDR1 is SGHDT and CDR2 is YYEEEE. Trimming removed 0 bases from V and 8 bases from J, with 14 bases in between. The CDR3 length is 14 residues. The CDR3 sequence: CASSLGGQTGGYTF. CDR3 DNA sequence: TGTGCCAGCAGCTTGGGTGGACAGACGGGGGGCTACACCTTC. The full variable domain, its missing parts supplied by reference TRBV5-6 and TRBJ1-2, is DAGVTQSPTHLIKTRGQQVTLRCSPKSGHDTVSWYQQALGQGPQFIFQYYEEEERQRGNFPDRFSGHQFPNYSSELNVNALLLGDSALYLCASSLGGQTGGYTFGSGTRLTVV.

The chain links TRBV18 to TRBJ1-6; D might be TRBD1 (6 bases). The germline V gene encodes CDR1 KGHSH and CDR2 LQKENI. V was shortened by 0 bases and J by 11 bases, with 14 bases between the two germline ends. The CDR3 consists of 15 residues. CDR3 sequence: CASSPPSHRETPLHF. CDR3 sequence (DNA): TGTGCCAGCTCACCACCGTCCCACAGGGAGACACCCCTCCACTTT.

This clone occurred once. The gene calls are TRBV5-1 and TRBJ2-1; 12 bases agree with TRBD2. Germline CDR1 is SGHRS and CDR2 is YFSETQ. Trimming cost V 0 bases and J 9 bases; bases outside gene matches: 7. CDR3 length: 16 amino acids. The CDR3 region is CASSLGLAGVDSEQFF. DNA for the CDR3: TGCGCCAGCAGCTTGGGACTAGCGGGAGTTGACTCTGAGCAGTTCTTC.

The genes are TRBV27 and TRBJ1-6; 7 nucleotides agree with TRBD1. CDR3 length: 16 amino acids. Per the germline V gene, CDR1 is MNHEY and CDR2 is SMNVEV (reference sequence). With V trimmed by 2 bases and J by 7 bases, 8 bases remained unmatched. CDR3 bases: TGTGCCAGCAGTTTAGCGGACAGGCTAGGGAATTCACCCCTCCACTTT. It codes for CASSLADRLGNSPLHF.

This clone was seen many times. This rearrangement joins TRBV6-5 to TRBJ1-4; D possibly corresponds to TRBD1 (5 bases). CDR1 and CDR2 (germline): MNHEY, SVGAGI. Deletions cut 5 bases from V and 6 bases from J, with 16 bases between. The CDR3 totals 15 residues. CDR3 region: CASSTGEPRDEKLFF. The DNA for the CDR3 is TGTGCCAGCAGTACCGGCGAGCCCAGGGATGAAAAACTGTTTTTT.

The rearrangement links TRBV7-2 to TRBJ1-1; D is unresolved. The V end was cut by 1 base, the J end by 4 bases, with 10 bases between. CDR1 SGHTA and CDR2 FQGNSA come from the germline V gene. This CDR3 has 14 residues. The CDR3 DNA is TGTGCCAGCAGCTTAGTCTTGTCGGTCACTGAAGCTTTCTTT. Protein sequence: CASSLVLSVTEAFF.

This clone was observed a few times. The chain recombines TRBV29-1 with TRBJ2-4, with D uncertain. The CDR3 contains 16 residues. CDR1 is SQVTM, CDR2 ANQGSEA, per germline. The V gene lost 4 bases and the J gene lost 0 bases, with 16 bases spanning the gap. The CDR3 coding sequence is TGCAGCGTTGGAATCGGCGTTGATCTAGCCAAAAACATTCAGTACTTC. This gives the protein CSVGIGVDLAKNIQYF.

The chain recombines TRBV5-6 with TRBJ2-3; 11 bases fit TRBD1. The germline V gene has CDR1 SGHDT and CDR2 YYEEEE. With V trimmed by 4 bases and J by 4 bases, 5 bases remained unmatched. CDR3 length: 15 amino acids. The CDR3 spells CASSLWTGGSDTQYF. In DNA, the CDR3 is TGTGCCAGCAGCCTTTGGACAGGGGGCTCAGATACGCAGTATTTT.

The chain carries TRBV19 and TRBJ2-1; D is unclear. CDR3 size: 15 residues. Per the germline V gene, CDR1 is LNHDA and CDR2 is SQIVND (reference sequence). The V end lost 1 base, the J end lost 0 bases, and 7 bases lay between the germline ends. The CDR3, as DNA: TGTGCCAGTAGTATAGTGAAGAGCTCCTACAATGAGCAGTTCTTC. Its protein product is CASSIVKSSYNEQFF.

V is TRBV5-4 and J is TRBJ2-7, with 12 bases lining up with TRBD2. V gave up 4 bases and J gave up 2 bases; unmatched junction bases: 4. The length of the CDR3 is 15 residues. Looked up from germline, CDR1 is SGHNT and CDR2 is YYREEE (reference sequence). The CDR3 here is CASSNLAGGPYEQYF. The CDR3 coding sequence is TGTGCCAGCAGCAATCTAGCGGGGGGGCCCTACGAGCAGTACTTC.

There are many counts of this clone. V and J are TRBV5-5 and TRBJ2-7; D is perhaps TRBD2 (5 bases). V lost 3 bases to trimming and J lost 3 bases, with 13 bases between them. This CDR3 region has 14 residues. Germline V gives CDR1 SGHKS, CDR2 YYEKEE (reference sequence). The CDR3 reads CASSSRLSHYEQYV. The CDR3 DNA reads as TGTGCCAGCAGCTCCAGACTATCCCACTACGAGCAGTACGTC.

The V and J genes are TRBV29-1 and TRBJ2-7, with 13 positions matching TRBD2. The CDR3 is 16 residues long. Germline V CDR1 and CDR2: SQVTM, ANQGSEA. With 4 bases clipped from V and 4 bases from J, the junction kept 10 bases outside the gene matches. CDR3 nucleotide sequence: TGCAGCGTTGCCGCCGGACTAGCGGGAGTAAAATACGAGCAGTACTTC. Translation gives CSVAAGLAGVKYEQYF.

The chain uses TRBV18 and TRBJ1-2; no firm D call. The CDR3 is 15 amino acids. V lost 6 bases and J lost 5, with 19 bases in between. Looked up from germline, CDR1 is KGHSH and CDR2 is LQKENI. The CDR3 DNA reads TGTGCCAGCTCGGGTGCAGCCCTAACGAGATATGGCTACACCTTC. Its translation is CASSGAALTRYGYTF.

The rearrangement joins TRBV19 to TRBJ1-3, with a weak D call TRBD1 (5 bases). The germline V gene encodes CDR1 LNHDA and CDR2 SQIVND (reference sequence). This CDR3 region has 16 residues. The V gene lost 5 bases and the J gene lost 0 bases, with 14 bases spanning the gap. The chain's CDR3 is CASSAPDRPSGNTIYF. CDR3 coding DNA: TGTGCCAGTAGTGCACCCGACAGACCCTCTGGAAACACCATATATTTT.

The gene calls are TRBV5-1 and TRBJ2-1; no clear D gene. This CDR3 has 14 residues. Trimming pared 4 bases from V and 7 bases from J, leaving 15 bases between. Germline loops: CDR1 SGHRS, CDR2 YFSETQ. The CDR3 nucleotides read TGCGCCAGCAGCCCGGTAGCTATTGGGAATGAGCAGTTCTTC. Translation gives CASSPVAIGNEQFF.

V usage is TRBV7-9 and J usage is TRBJ1-5, with D maybe TRBD1 (6 bases). The CDR3 extends over 15 amino acids. Trimming removed 5 bases from V and 3 bases from J, with 14 bases in between. From germline, CDR1 is SEHNR and CDR2 FQNEAQ (reference sequence). As DNA, the CDR3 is TGTGCCAGCAGCCCTGAGGGGGATTCCAATCAGCCCCAGCATTTT. Its translation: CASSPEGDSNQPQHF.

The chain combines TRBV19 with TRBJ1-1; 8 bases match TRBD1. The V segment lost 7 bases and the J segment 1 base; nucleotides outside the gene matches: 5. Germline V gene sequence: CDR1 LNHDA, CDR2 SQIVND (reference sequence). CDR3 length equals 14 residues. The CDR3 DNA follows: TGTGCCAGTAAAGACGGGACAGGGAACACTGAAGCTTTCTTT. Protein product: CASKDGTGNTEAFF. Complete variable domain (other parts from reference TRBV19 and TRBJ1-1): DGGITQSPKYLFRKEGQNVTLSCEQNLNHDAMYWYRQDPGQGLRLIYYSQIVNDFQKGDIAEGYSVSREKKESFPLTVTSAQKNPTAFYLCASKDGTGNTEAFFGQGTRLTVV.

This clone was picked up one time. The V call is TRBV6-5, the J call TRBJ1-1; possible D gene TRBD1, 5 bases. CDR3 length: 13 residues. Germline V lookup: CDR1 MNHEY, CDR2 SVGAGI. Trimming took off 4 bases at V and 1 base at J, with 7 bases between the two ends. CDR3 DNA sequence: TGTGCCAGCAGTTTTACAGGGAACACTGAAGCTTTCTTT. This encodes CASSFTGNTEAFF.

The J gene is TRBJ2-3, the V gene TRBV5-4; D possibly corresponds to TRBD1 (6 bases). This CDR3 comprises 12 residues. The V end lost 3 bases, the J end lost 8 bases, and 10 bases lay between the germline ends. Germline-derived CDR1 and CDR2 are SGHNT and YYREEE (reference sequence). The CDR3 sequence: CASSWGPGTQYF. In DNA, the CDR3 is TGTGCCAGCAGCTGGGGGCCTGGTACGCAGTATTTT.

This clone was detected a few times. The V gene is TRBV5-1, the J gene TRBJ2-2; D gene ambiguous. The CDR3 runs to 17 residues. Germline CDR1 and CDR2: SGHRS and YFSETQ. Trimming removed 0 bases at V and 3 bases at J, with 15 bases between. The DNA of the CDR3 is TGCGCCAGCAGCTTGGCTTTGATTCAAGGGTACACCGGGGAGCTGTTTTTT. Protein sequence: CASSLALIQGYTGELFF.

This chain connects TRBV5-6 to TRBJ1-5; D possibly corresponds to TRBD1 (5 bases). Trimming removed 4 bases from V and 5 bases from J, with 13 bases in between. Per the germline V gene, CDR1 is SGHDT and CDR2 is YYEEEE. The CDR3 is 14 amino acids. CDR3 amino acids: CASSTSGWDQPQHF. The CDR3 nucleotides are TGTGCCAGCAGCACCTCAGGGTGGGATCAGCCCCAGCATTTT.

This chain uses TRBV2 with TRBJ2-7; D gene ambiguous. The CDR3 runs 11 residues. Germline loops: CDR1 SNHLY, CDR2 FYNNEI. Trimming stripped 3 bases from V and 6 bases from J, with 6 bases between. CDR3 in amino acids: CASSEFPEQYF. In DNA form, the CDR3 reads TGTGCCAGCAGTGAGTTCCCCGAGCAGTACTTC.

The chain links TRBV19 to TRBJ2-1; D possibly corresponds to TRBD2 (5 bases). The CDR3 loop spans 13 amino acids. Germline V gives CDR1 LNHDA, CDR2 SQIVND (reference sequence). Deletions cut 8 bases from V and 1 base from J, with 9 bases between. The CDR3: CASRRESYNEQFF. CDR3 DNA sequence: TGTGCCAGTCGACGGGAATCCTACAATGAGCAGTTCTTC. The complete variable domain, with remaining parts taken from reference TRBV19 and TRBJ2-1, reads DGGITQSPKYLFRKEGQNVTLSCEQNLNHDAMYWYRQDPGQGLRLIYYSQIVNDFQKGDIAEGYSVSREKKESFPLTVTSAQKNPTAFYLCASRRESYNEQFFGPGTRLTVL.

This clone was seen only once. The chain recombines TRBV6-1 with TRBJ1-5; no clear D gene. Germline V gene lookup returns CDR1 MNHNS and CDR2 SASEGT. V dropped 7 bases and J dropped 5 bases, with 15 bases sitting between them. The CDR3 has 14 residues. The CDR3 DNA is TGTGCCAGCACATTGAGGGAACGATATCAGCCCCAGCATTTT. Encoded protein: CASTLRERYQPQHF.